The clone carrying this TCR beta chain has a handful of counts. The CD4+ fraction was divided into a CD45RA+ naive subset and a CD45RA-negative memory subset. Trimming left V 3 bases short and J 8 bases short, with 11 bases between. The length of the CDR3 is 12 residues. From germline, CDR1 is MGHRA and CDR2 YSYEKL. This entry belongs to a study of shared clonotypes between healthy human individuals. In the original analysis: ImmunoSEQ sequences covered only the junction and lacked quality scores; filtering therefore differed. Sequenced by immunoSEQ multiplex PCR; TCRdb stores in-frame clones only, minus some. For V, J and clone size, that table is used; D and trimming come from the DNA. Of 600,000 to 750,000 clones listed, about 78% were seen once; the top ten hold about 1.7%.

The sequencing sample was made of memory CD4+ T cells sorted from blood. Subset noted: CD45RA-negative fraction. J is TRBJ2-7 and V is TRBV4-1; D gene uncertain. The receptor was derived from a woman under 40 in good health. The CDR3 loop reads CASSHLNSQQYF. The CDR3, as DNA: TGCGCCAGCAGCCACTTAAACAGTCAGCAGTACTTC.